This T cell receptor beta chain was recovered during a study of T cell clusters in autoimmune cytopenias. Study context: TRB sequencing had a median 51,575 reads and roughly 2,400 distinct clonotypes per sample.

This clonotype is deemed medium-sized by its frequency. Its matching antigen is unknown. One tube held mixed TRB-A and TRB-B primer pools for touch-down PCR. TCRdb re-called the multiplex PCR reads and gives one entry per CDR3 protein, without DNA. This table lists around 8,000 distinct CDR3 sequences. The study's findings and limits: No cluster-lack signature appeared between secondary cytopenia and chronic lymphocytic leukemia patients, apparently due to lymphoma masking. Primary autoimmune cytopenia patients seemingly lacked the physiological T cell clusters found in healthy donors. TRB repertoire shifts in secondary cytopenia and chronic lymphocytic leukemia mostly reflected lymphoma, not autoimmunity.

TRB amplification used 250 ng of peripheral blood genomic DNA. This TCR was recovered from a human donor with an autoimmune cytopenia or autoimmune hepatitis (not recorded which). The sequencing sample was made of peripheral blood.

CDR3 in amino acids: CASSFVRENTGELFF. This chain links TRBV27 with TRBJ2-2; lacking DNA, the TRBD2 call made by TCRdb goes unchecked. Per germline, CDR1 MNHEY and CDR2 SMNVEV (reference sequence). CDR3 length: 15 amino acids.